These 10 T cell receptor beta chains share one sample of origin, sequenced in a study of blood T cells in healthy people across ages. Primers used in a second PCR of about 6 to 11 cycles were a sample-barcoded 5' primer and a J-beta primer mix. TCRdb processed the 5' RACE reads anew with MiXCR; each CDR3 protein has one entry. In the table there are more than 800,000 distinct CDR3 sequences, more than 25% of which are singletons. The sequenced material came from blood. The receptors here all came from a woman aged 80 or over in good health.

This clonotype occurred a few times. The chain uses TRBV12-3 or TRBV12-4 and TRBJ1-6; 8 bases map to TRBD1. Germline trimming cut 3 bases from V and 7 bases from J; bases unmatched to any gene: 5. The CDR3 loop spans 15 amino acids. The CDR3 nucleotides are TGTGCCAGCAGTTTTCAGGGGGCTAGGAATTCACCCCTCCACTTT. As protein: CASSFQGARNSPLHF.

This clonotype showed up many times. This chain uses TRBV28 with TRBJ1-3; D not certain. Germline CDR1 MDHEN, CDR2 SYDVKM. Trimming shortened V by 10 bases and J by 0 bases, and 13 bases separated the two germline ends. The CDR3 runs 14 residues. The CDR3 spells CATSLPLSGNTIYF. Written as DNA, the CDR3 is TGTGCCACCTCATTGCCACTCTCTGGAAACACCATATATTTT.

About this clonotype itself: One base away lies a much larger clone, so this may be a sequencing read error. The chain recombines TRBV20-1 with TRBJ1-2; the match to TRBD1 covers 10 bases. Germline CDR1 is DFQATT and CDR2 is SNEGSKA (reference sequence). The CDR3 loop spans 12 amino acids. Losses at the gene ends were 6 bases for V and 7 bases for J; bases not matched to a gene: 5. CDR3: CSAMDRGIGYTF. CDR3 sequence (DNA): TGCAGTGCCATGGACAGGGGGATTGGCTACACCTTC.

The sample holds many counts of this clonotype. The chain combines TRBV6-2 or TRBV6-3 with TRBJ2-7; TRBD2 matches at 14 bases. Per the germline V gene, CDR1 is MNHEY and CDR2 is SVGEGT. CDR3 length: 16 amino acids. After removal of 6 bases from V and 3 bases from J, the junction contained 7 bases not matched to a gene. CDR3 amino acids: CASRRGTSGGSYEQYF. Here the CDR3 DNA reads TGTGCCAGCAGGCGTGGGACTAGCGGGGGTAGCTACGAGCAGTACTTC.

This clonotype appeared many times. The CDR3 loop is CASSLEQYYQETQYF. Written as DNA, the CDR3 is TGTGCCAGCAGCTTGGAGCAGTACTACCAAGAGACCCAGTACTTC. The V call is TRBV5-6, the J call TRBJ2-5, with D unresolved. V gave up 0 bases and J gave up 0 bases, with 9 bases separating them. The CDR3 is 15 residues long. Germline assignment: CDR1 SGHDT and CDR2 YYEEEE. The full variable domain, in which reference TRBV5-6 and TRBJ2-5 provide the parts outside the CDR3, is DAGVTQSPTHLIKTRGQQVTLRCSPKSGHDTVSWYQQALGQGPQFIFQYYEEEERQRGNFPDRFSGHQFPNYSSELNVNALLLGDSALYLCASSLEQYYQETQYFGPGTRLLVL.

This clonotype was found many times. V is TRBV4-3 and J is TRBJ1-2, with TRBD1 matching over 8 bases. The CDR3 runs to 16 residues. V lost 4 bases to trimming and J lost 7 bases; unmatched junction nucleotides: 14. Germline V gene sequence: CDR1 LGHNA, CDR2 YSLEER. CDR3 in DNA: TGCGCCAGCAGCCGCACGGGATCCGACAGGGGTGGTGGCTACACCTTC. Amino acids: CASSRTGSDRGGGYTF.

At least ten counts were recorded for this clonotype. The chain employs TRBV6-6 and TRBJ2-1, with D perhaps assigned TRBD1 or TRBD2 (5 bases each). In germline, CDR1 is MNHNY, CDR2 SVGAGI (reference sequence). V lost 7 bases, J lost 8 bases, and 12 bases lay in between. The CDR3 is made up of 12 amino acids. CDR3 in DNA: TGTGCCAGCACCAACGGGGCTCATGAGCAGTTCTTC. It translates to CASTNGAHEQFF.

This clonotype occurred many times. The chain is built from TRBV5-1 and TRBJ1-5, with D possibly TRBD1 on 5 matching bases. The CDR3 runs to 15 residues. The germline gives CDR1 SGHRS, CDR2 YFSETQ. V dropped 0 bases and J dropped 4 bases, with 11 bases sitting between them. The CDR3 DNA reads as TGCGCCAGCAGCTTGGTTCCGGGGCCAAATCAGCCCCAGCATTTT. Protein: CASSLVPGPNQPQHF. The whole variable domain, filled in from reference TRBV5-1 and TRBJ1-5, reads KAGVTQTPRYLIKTRGQQVTLSCSPISGHRSVSWYQQTPGQGLQFLFEYFSETQRNKGNFPGRFSGRQFSNSRSEMNVSTLELGDSALYLCASSLVPGPNQPQHFGDGTRLSIL.

This chain links TRBV5-1 with TRBJ1-2; D unresolved. Trimming removed 4 bases at V and 5 bases at J, with 12 bases between. Germline CDR1 reads SGHRS; CDR2 reads YFSETQ. This CDR3 is 13 amino acids long. CDR3 sequence (DNA): TGCGCCAGCAGCGTATTGCAGACGTATGGCTACACCTTC. It specifies CASSVLQTYGYTF.

In this sample, this clonotype turned up a few times. The rearrangement links TRBV9 to TRBJ1-2; D gene uncertain. Germline assignment: CDR1 SGDLS and CDR2 YYNGEE. V lost 1 base and J lost 2, with 12 bases in between. The CDR3 loop spans 15 amino acids. The CDR3 DNA sequence: TGTGCCAGCAGCGTATTCCAGCCGGGCAACTATGGCTACACCTTC. Its protein is CASSVFQPGNYGYTF.